The T cell receptor (beta chain) described here comes from a study of blood T cell repertoires in COVID-19. Study summary: Samples came from the United States, Italy and Spain, spanning acute and convalescent COVID-19. T cells, B-cell-depleted T cells, or PBMCs supplied cDNA or gDNA.

Authors' analysis steps: Nucleated cell number was recorded as an estimate derived from reference gene primer amplification. The table came from immunoSEQ multiplex PCR; TCRdb's copy has only in-frame clones and leaves some out. V, J and clone size reflect that table, while D and trimming were determined from the DNA. The table lists some 670,000 clones, approximately 90% of them singletons. Per the germline V gene, CDR1 is SGHRS and CDR2 is YFSETQ. The CDR3 is 14 amino acids. V lost 4 bases to trimming and J lost 3 bases, with 11 bases between them. This chain joins TRBV5-1 and TRBJ2-1; maybe TRBD2 (5 bases). Sequenced input: peripheral blood. The sequence came from a woman aged 18-29 years with acute or convalescent COVID-19. Here the CDR3 DNA reads TGCGCCAGCAGCACTGGACTGGACTACAATGAGCAGTTCTTC. Amino acid sequence: CASSTGLDYNEQFF.